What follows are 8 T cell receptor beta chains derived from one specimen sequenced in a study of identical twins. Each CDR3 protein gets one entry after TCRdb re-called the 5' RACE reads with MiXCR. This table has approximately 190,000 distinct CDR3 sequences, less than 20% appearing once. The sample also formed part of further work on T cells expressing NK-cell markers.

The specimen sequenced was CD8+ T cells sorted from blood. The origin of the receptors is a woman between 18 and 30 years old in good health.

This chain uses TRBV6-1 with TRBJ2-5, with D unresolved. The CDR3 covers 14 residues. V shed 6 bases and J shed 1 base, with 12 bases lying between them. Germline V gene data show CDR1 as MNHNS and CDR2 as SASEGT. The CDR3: CASREWAAQETQYF. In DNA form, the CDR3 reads TGTGCCAGCAGGGAGTGGGCGGCCCAAGAGACCCAGTACTTC.

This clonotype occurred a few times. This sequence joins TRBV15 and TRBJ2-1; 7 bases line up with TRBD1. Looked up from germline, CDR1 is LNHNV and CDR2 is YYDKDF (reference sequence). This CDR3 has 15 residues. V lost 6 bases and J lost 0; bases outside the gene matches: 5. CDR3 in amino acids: CATRGQLNSYNEQFF. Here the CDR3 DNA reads TGTGCCACCAGGGGACAGCTTAACTCCTACAATGAGCAGTTCTTC.

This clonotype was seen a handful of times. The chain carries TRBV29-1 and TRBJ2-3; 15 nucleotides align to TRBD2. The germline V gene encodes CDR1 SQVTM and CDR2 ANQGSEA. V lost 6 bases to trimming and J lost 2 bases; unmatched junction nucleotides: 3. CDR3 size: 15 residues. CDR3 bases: TGCAGCGTGGGACTAGCGGGGGGCAACACAGATACGCAGTATTTT. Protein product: CSVGLAGGNTDTQYF.

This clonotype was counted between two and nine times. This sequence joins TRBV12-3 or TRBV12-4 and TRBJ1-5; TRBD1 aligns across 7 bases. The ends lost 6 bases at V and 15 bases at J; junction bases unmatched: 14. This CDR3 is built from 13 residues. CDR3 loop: CASRWDSLLSLHF. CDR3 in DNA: TGTGCCAGCAGGTGGGACAGCCTGCTCTCATTGCATTTT.

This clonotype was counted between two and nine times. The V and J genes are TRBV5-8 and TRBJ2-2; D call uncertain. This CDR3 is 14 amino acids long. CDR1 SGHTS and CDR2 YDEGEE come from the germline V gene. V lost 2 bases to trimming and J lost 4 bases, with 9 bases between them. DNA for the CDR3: TGTGCCAGCAGCTTACATCGAGGCACCGGGGAGCTGTTTTTT. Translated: CASSLHRGTGELFF.

This CDR3 is CAISEPGQGDEKLFF. The CDR3 DNA sequence: TGTGCCATCAGCGAGCCGGGACAGGGAGATGAAAAACTGTTTTTT. This rearrangement joins TRBV10-3 to TRBJ1-4; 9 bases map to TRBD1. CDR1 and CDR2 from the germline V gene are ENHRY and SYGVKD. The CDR3 runs 15 residues. V shed 6 bases, J shed 6 bases, and the junction held 8 bases outside the gene matches.

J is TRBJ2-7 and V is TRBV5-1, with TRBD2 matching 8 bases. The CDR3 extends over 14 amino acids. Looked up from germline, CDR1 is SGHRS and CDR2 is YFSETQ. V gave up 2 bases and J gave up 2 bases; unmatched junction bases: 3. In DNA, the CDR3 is TGCGCCAGCAGCTTTAGCGGGGTTGCCTACGAGCAGTACTTC. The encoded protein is CASSFSGVAYEQYF.

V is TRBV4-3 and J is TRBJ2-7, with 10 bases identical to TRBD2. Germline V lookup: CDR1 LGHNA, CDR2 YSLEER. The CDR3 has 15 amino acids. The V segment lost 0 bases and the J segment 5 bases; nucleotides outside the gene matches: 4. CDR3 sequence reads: CASSQDGLAEDEQYF. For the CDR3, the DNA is TGCGCCAGCAGCCAAGATGGACTAGCGGAGGACGAGCAGTACTTC.